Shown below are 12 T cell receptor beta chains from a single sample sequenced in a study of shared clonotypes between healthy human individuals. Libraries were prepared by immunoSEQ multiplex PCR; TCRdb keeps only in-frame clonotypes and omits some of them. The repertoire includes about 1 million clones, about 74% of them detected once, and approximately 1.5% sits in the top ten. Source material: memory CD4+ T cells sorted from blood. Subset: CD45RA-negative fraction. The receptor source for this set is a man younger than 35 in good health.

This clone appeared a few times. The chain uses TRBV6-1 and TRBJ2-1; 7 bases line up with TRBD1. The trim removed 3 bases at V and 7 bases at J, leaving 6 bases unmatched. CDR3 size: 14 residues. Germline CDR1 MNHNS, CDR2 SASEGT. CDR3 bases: TGTGCCAGCAGTGATTCGGTGACAGGGAATGAGCAGTTCTTC. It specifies CASSDSVTGNEQFF.

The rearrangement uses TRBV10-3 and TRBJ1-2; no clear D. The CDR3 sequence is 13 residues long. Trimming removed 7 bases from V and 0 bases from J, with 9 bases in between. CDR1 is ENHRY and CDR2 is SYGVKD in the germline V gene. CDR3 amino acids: CAIIPAPNYGYTF. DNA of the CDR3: TGTGCCATCATCCCCGCGCCTAACTATGGCTACACCTTC.

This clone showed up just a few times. CDR3 sequence reads: CASSDLTGTNTEAFF. The CDR3 DNA follows: TGTGCCAGTAGTGACCTGACAGGAACTAACACTGAAGCTTTCTTT. The chain links TRBV19 to TRBJ1-1, with D possibly TRBD1 on 6 matching bases. V lost 5 bases and J 2 bases, leaving 15 bases between the germline ends. The CDR3 runs to 15 residues. CDR1 is LNHDA and CDR2 is SQIVND in the germline V gene (reference sequence). Drawing the rest from reference TRBV19 and TRBJ1-1, the complete variable domain is DGGITQSPKYLFRKEGQNVTLSCEQNLNHDAMYWYRQDPGQGLRLIYYSQIVNDFQKGDIAEGYSVSREKKESFPLTVTSAQKNPTAFYLCASSDLTGTNTEAFFGQGTRLTVV.

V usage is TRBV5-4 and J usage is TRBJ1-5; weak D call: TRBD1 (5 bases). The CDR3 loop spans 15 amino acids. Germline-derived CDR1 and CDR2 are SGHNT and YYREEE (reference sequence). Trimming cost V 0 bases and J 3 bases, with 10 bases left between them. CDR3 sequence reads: CASSLGGAHNQPQHF. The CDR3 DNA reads TGTGCCAGCAGCTTGGGTGGGGCACACAATCAGCCCCAGCATTTT.

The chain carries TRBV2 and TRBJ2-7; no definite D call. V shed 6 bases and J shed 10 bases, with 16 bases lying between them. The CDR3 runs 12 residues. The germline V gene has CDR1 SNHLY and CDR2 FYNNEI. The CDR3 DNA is TGTGCCAGCAGCGCGGAAGGTCCCCTACAGTACTTC. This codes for CASSAEGPLQYF.

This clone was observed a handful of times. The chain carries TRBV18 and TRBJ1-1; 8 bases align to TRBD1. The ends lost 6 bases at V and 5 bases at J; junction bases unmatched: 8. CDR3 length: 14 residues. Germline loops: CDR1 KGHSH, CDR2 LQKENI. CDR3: CASSPGGWGTEAFF. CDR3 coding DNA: TGTGCCAGCTCCCCAGGGGGCTGGGGGACTGAAGCTTTCTTT.

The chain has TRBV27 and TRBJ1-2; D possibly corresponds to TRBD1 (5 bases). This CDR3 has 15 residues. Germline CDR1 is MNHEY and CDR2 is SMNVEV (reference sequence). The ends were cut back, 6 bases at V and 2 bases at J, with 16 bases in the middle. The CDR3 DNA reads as TGTGCCAGCAGGATAGGGACGGGGGGGAACTATGGCTACACCTTC. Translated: CASRIGTGGNYGYTF.

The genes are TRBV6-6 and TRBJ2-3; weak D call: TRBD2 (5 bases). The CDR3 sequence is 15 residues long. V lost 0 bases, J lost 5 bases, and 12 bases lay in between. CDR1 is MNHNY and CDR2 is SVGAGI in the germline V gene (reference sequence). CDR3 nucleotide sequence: TGTGCCAGCAGTTACTCGAGTGGCGGACTAGATACGCAGTATTTT. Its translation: CASSYSSGGLDTQYF.

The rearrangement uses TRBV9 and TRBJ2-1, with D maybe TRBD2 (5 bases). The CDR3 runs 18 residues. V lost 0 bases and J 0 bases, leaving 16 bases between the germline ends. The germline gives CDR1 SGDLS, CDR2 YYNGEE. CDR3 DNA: TGTGCCAGCAGCGTAGGGGATGGAGGCTGGAGCTCCTACAATGAGCAGTTCTTC. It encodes CASSVGDGGWSSYNEQFF.

The CDR3 reads CASRPSGGSEKLFF. The CDR3 nucleotides read TGTGCCAGCAGGCCATCAGGGGGTAGTGAAAAACTGTTTTTT. J is TRBJ1-4 and V is TRBV6-1; 7 bases are shared with TRBD1. The CDR3 has 14 amino acids. Trimming at V came to 6 bases and at J to 7 bases, leaving 8 bases not matched to a gene. CDR1 is MNHNS and CDR2 is SASEGT in the germline V gene.

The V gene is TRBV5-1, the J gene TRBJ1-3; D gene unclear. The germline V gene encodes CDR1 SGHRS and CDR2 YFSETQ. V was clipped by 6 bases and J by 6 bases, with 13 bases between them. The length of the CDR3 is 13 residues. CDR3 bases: TGCGCCAGCAAGGACGAGCTTCCAAACACCATATATTTT. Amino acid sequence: CASKDELPNTIYF.

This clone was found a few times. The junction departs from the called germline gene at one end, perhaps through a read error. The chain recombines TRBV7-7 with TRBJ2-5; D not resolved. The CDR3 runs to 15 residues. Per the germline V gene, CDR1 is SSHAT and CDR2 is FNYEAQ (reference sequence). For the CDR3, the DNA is TGTGCTAGCAGCTTAAGGGCGGCGAAAGCTGAGACCCAGTACTTC. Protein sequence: CASSLRAAKAETQYF.